One T cell receptor beta chain is described in this entry. Its antigen is not known. The data were taken from a study of cytomegalovirus exposure and HLA in healthy donors. CDR1 SEHNR and CDR2 FQNEAQ come from the germline V gene (reference sequence). Trimming took 7 bases from V and 0 from J, leaving 12 bases between them. This CDR3 is built from 15 residues. Study-wide points: A later analysis associated around 17,000 TCR beta sequences with HLA alleles at a 0.05 false discovery rate.

The PCR employed 60 Vbeta primers together with 13 Jbeta primers. TCRdb keeps only in-frame clones here, not all; method: immunoSEQ multiplex PCR. The sample yields about 150,000 clones, 78% seen once. Source material: PBMCs. This sequence originates from a woman in her forties or fifties in good health and CMV-seropositive. The V call is TRBV7-9, the J call TRBJ1-4; TRBD1 might be the D (5 bases). The CDR3 nucleotides are TGTGCCAGCATCCGGGGGACTGCAACTAATGAAAAACTGTTTTTT. Translated: CASIRGTATNEKLFF.